This T cell receptor (beta chain) appears in the sequencing data of a study of T cells in women clearing cervical HPV infection. Method: immunoSEQ multiplex PCR; TCRdb's copy keeps in-frame clones and lacks some. Its table lists about 48,000 clones. In the case of this clone: The read finishes 3 residues shy of the CDR3 end, and the germline J gene is used to complete it.

Germline V gene lookup returns CDR1 SGHNT and CDR2 YYREEE (reference sequence). V shed 4 bases and J shed 3 bases, with 10 bases lying between them. This CDR3 is 13 amino acids long. The genes are TRBV5-4 and TRBJ1-1, with D possibly matching TRBD1 (5 bases). Sequencing used blood buffy coat. The receptor comes from a woman aged 18 to 75 with a cervical HPV16 infection that either progressed to CIN3+ or cleared (not recorded which). The CDR3 spells CASSPRTHTEAFF. The DNA read from the CDR3 is TGTGCCAGCAGCCCCCGGACACACACTGAA. The whole variable domain, remainder taken from reference TRBV5-4 and TRBJ1-1, is ETGVTQSPTHLIKTRGQQVTLRCSSQSGHNTVSWYQQALGQGPQFIFQYYREEENGRGNFPPRFSGLQFPNYSSELNVNALELDDSALYLCASSPRTHTEAFFGQGTRLTVV.